This entry lists 6 T cell receptor beta chains sequenced from one sample in a study of T cell repertoires in cytomegalovirus infection. TCRdb processed the reads anew with MiXCR; each CDR3 protein has one entry. The sample includes 400,000 or so distinct CDR3 sequences, approximately 18% of them seen just once. The specimen was PBMCs. The receptors originated from a human donor in good health (CMV status not recorded). Some clones in this sample may be carry-over from other donors' samples.

This clonotype has at least ten counts. The chain employs TRBV7-8 and TRBJ1-2, with TRBD1 matching 7 bases. Per germline, CDR1 SGHVS and CDR2 FQNEAQ. The CDR3 has 14 amino acids. V shed 5 bases and J 4 bases; nucleotides not matched to a gene: 7. The CDR3 DNA is TGTGCCAGCAGCCTCCTCCGGGACAGCTATGGCTACACCTTC. As protein: CASSLLRDSYGYTF.

This clonotype occurred a few times. The rearrangement uses TRBV27 and TRBJ2-7; D is possibly TRBD2 (6 bases). There are 15 residues in the CDR3. CDR1 and CDR2 from the germline V gene are MNHEY and SMNVEV (reference sequence). V dropped 1 base and J dropped 6 bases, with 16 bases sitting between them. The CDR3, as DNA: TGTGCCAGCAGTTTATTCGGGGGATTGAACGTCGAGCAGTACTTC. It codes for CASSLFGGLNVEQYF.

This clonotype was found many times. The genes are TRBV7-2 and TRBJ1-2, with D uncertain. Between the trimmed V and J ends, which lost 1 base and 5 bases, there was a span of 8 bases. Germline V lookup: CDR1 SGHTA, CDR2 FQGNSA. This CDR3 spans 13 amino acids. The CDR3: CASSLVGAYGYTF. The CDR3 coding sequence is TGTGCCAGCAGCTTAGTTGGTGCTTATGGCTACACCTTC.

The chain couples TRBV6-5 to TRBJ1-5; D is undetermined. Trimming shortened V by 0 bases and J by 1 base, and 7 bases separated the two germline ends. CDR1 is MNHEY, CDR2 SVGAGI, per germline. This CDR3 has 15 amino acids. CDR3 in DNA: TGTGCCAGCAGTTACTCAGCAAGAAGCAATCAGCCCCAGCATTTT. It translates to CASSYSARSNQPQHF.

This chain joins TRBV6-2 or TRBV6-3 and TRBJ1-2, with D possibly matching TRBD1 (5 bases). The CDR3 totals 14 residues. Germline V gene data show CDR1 as MNHEY and CDR2 as SVGEGT. Trimming cost V 0 bases and J 4 bases, with 9 bases left between them. The DNA for the CDR3 is TGTGCCAGCAGTTACTCCGGACAAACCTATGGCTACACCTTC. Translation gives CASSYSGQTYGYTF.

V gene TRBV7-9 combines with J gene TRBJ1-5; 9 bases map to TRBD1. The V gene's germline CDR1 is SEHNR and CDR2 FQNEAQ (reference sequence). The trim removed 7 bases at V and 1 base at J, leaving 8 bases unmatched. The CDR3 extends over 16 amino acids. CDR3 bases: TGTGCCAGCAAGAGTGGACAGGGGATCAGCAATCAGCCCCAGCATTTT. Its translation: CASKSGQGISNQPQHF. Looking up the rest from reference TRBV7-9 and TRBJ1-5 gives the full variable domain: DTGVSQNPRHKITKRGQNVTFRCDPISEHNRLYWYRQTLGQGPEFLTYFQNEAQLEKSRLLSDRFSAERPKGSFSTLEIQRTEQGDSAMYLCASKSGQGISNQPQHFGDGTRLSIL.